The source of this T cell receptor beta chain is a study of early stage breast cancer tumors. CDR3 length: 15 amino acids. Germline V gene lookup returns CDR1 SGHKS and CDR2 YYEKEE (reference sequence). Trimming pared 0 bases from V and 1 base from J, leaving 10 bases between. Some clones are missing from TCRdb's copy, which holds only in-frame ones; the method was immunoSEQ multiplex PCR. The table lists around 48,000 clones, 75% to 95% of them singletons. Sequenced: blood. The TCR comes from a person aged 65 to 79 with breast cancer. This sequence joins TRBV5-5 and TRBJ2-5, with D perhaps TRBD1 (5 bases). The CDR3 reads CASSLARAFQETQYF. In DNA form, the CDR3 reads TGTGCCAGCAGCTTGGCCAGGGCCTTCCAAGAGACCCAGTACTTC. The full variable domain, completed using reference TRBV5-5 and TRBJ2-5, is DAGVTQSPTHLIKTRGQQVTLRCSPISGHKSVSWYQQVLGQGPQFIFQYYEKEERGRGNFPDRFSARQFPNYSSELNVNALLLGDSALYLCASSLARAFQETQYFGPGTRLLVL.